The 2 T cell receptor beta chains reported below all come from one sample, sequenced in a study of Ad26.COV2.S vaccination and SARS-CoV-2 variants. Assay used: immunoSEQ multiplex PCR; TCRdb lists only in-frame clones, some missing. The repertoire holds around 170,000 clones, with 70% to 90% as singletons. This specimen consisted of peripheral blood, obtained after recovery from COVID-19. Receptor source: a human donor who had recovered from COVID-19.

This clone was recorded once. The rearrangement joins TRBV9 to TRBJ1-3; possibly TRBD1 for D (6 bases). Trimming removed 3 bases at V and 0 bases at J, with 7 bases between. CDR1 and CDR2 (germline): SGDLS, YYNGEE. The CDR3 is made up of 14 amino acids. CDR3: CASSEDSSGNTIYF. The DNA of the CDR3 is TGTGCCAGCAGCGAGGACAGCTCTGGAAACACCATATATTTT.

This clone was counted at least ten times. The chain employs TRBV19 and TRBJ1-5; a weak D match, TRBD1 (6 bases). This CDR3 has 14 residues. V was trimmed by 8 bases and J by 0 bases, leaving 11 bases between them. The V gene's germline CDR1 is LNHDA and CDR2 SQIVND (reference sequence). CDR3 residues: CASSRQVSNQPQHF. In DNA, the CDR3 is TGTGCCAGTTCTAGACAGGTTAGCAATCAGCCCCAGCATTTT.